This is a list of T cell receptor beta chains from one sample in a study of Graves' ophthalmopathy and Graves' hyperthyroidism. A single record per CDR3 protein comes from TCRdb applying MiXCR to the multiplex PCR reads. The table lists hundreds of thousands of distinct CDR3 sequences, approximately 21% of them singletons. Sequenced: peripheral blood. These receptor sequences come from a woman between 18 and 29 years old with stable Graves' hyperthyroidism. Some clones in this sample may be carry-over from other donors' samples. CDR3s include the opening cysteine and the closing phenylalanine or tryptophan. D genes are given only for firm matches. Expanded clones get a size class; other rows say once, few or many, or leave the size out.

TRBD1 | . | TRBJ1-5 | TRBV2 | CASSESMSGGSQPQHF | TGTGCCAGCAGTGAAAGCATGTCAGGGGGCTCCCAGCCCCAGCATTTT
TRBD1 | . | TRBJ1-5 | TRBV19 | CATRDRAVSQPQHF | TGTGCCACCCGAGACAGGGCGGTAAGTCAGCCCCAGCATTTT
. | many | TRBJ2-7 | TRBV18 | CASSREGGGSYEQYF | TGTGCCAGCTCCCGCGAAGGCGGCGGCTCCTACGAGCAGTACTTC
. | few | TRBJ1-1 | TRBV20-1 | CSARPRYTEAFF | TGCAGTGCTAGACCCCGTTACACTGAAGCTTTCTTT
TRBD2 | few | TRBJ2-5 | TRBV7-2 | CASSPTSGRGTQYF | TGTGCCAGCAGCCCGACTAGCGGGAGGGGGACCCAGTACTTC
. | . | TRBJ2-2 | TRBV12-3/TRBV12-4 | CASSSGTPRPVELFF | TGTGCCAGCAGCTCTGGGACACCACGCCCCGTGGAGCTGTTTTTT
TRBD1 | many | TRBJ2-7 | TRBV6-1 | CASSESGGEFHEQYF | TGTGCCAGCAGTGAGTCAGGGGGCGAATTCCACGAGCAGTACTTC
. | . | TRBJ1-5 | TRBV6-1 | CASSEGQGVEPQHF | TGTGCCAGCAGTGAAGGCCAAGGGGTAGAGCCCCAGCATTTT
TRBD1 | many | TRBJ1-2 | TRBV6-1 | CASAPQGQRYTF | TGTGCCAGCGCACCGCAGGGACAGCGCTACACCTTC
. | . | TRBJ1-1 | TRBV5-1 | CASSPQGGPEAFF | TGCGCCAGCAGCCCACAGGGAGGTCCTGAAGCTTTCTTT
TRBD1 | many | TRBJ2-4 | TRBV6-2/TRBV6-3 | CASSRTGTNIQYF | TGTGCCAGCAGTAGGACAGGGACAAACATTCAGTACTTC
. | many | TRBJ2-7 | TRBV12-3/TRBV12-4 | CASSEGSREQYF | TGTGCCAGCAGTGAAGGGAGTCGGGAGCAGTACTTC
. | few | TRBJ1-6 | TRBV7-8 | CASSFDRYNSPLHF | TGTGCCAGCAGCTTTGACCGATATAATTCACCCCTCCACTTT
. | many | TRBJ2-7 | TRBV11-1 | CASSLAEGVFSYEQYF | TGTGCCAGCAGCTTAGCAGAGGGAGTATTCTCCTACGAGCAGTACTTC
. | many | TRBJ2-7 | TRBV10-1 | CASSAGPAYEQYF | TGCGCCAGCAGTGCGGGACCCGCCTACGAGCAGTACTTC
TRBD1 | . | TRBJ2-7 | TRBV6-1 | CASSRTPKGQGVYEQYF | TGTGCCAGCAGTCGCACGCCTAAAGGGCAGGGGGTCTACGAGCAGTACTTC
TRBD1 | . | TRBJ1-1 | TRBV19 | CASSTLGTAEAFF | TGTGCCAGTAGTACCCTTGGGACAGCTGAAGCTTTCTTT
TRBD1 | many | TRBJ2-2 | TRBV7-8 | CASSFGGQGGELFF | TGTGCCAGCAGCTTCGGGGGACAGGGCGGGGAGCTGTTTTTT
TRBD2 | many | TRBJ2-5 | TRBV13 | CASSFLLAGAGETQYF | TGTGCCAGCAGCTTTCTCCTAGCGGGGGCGGGAGAGACCCAGTACTTC
. | many | TRBJ1-1 | TRBV6-5 | CASSYSGQEAFF | TGTGCCAGCAGTTACTCGGGGCAGGAAGCTTTCTTT
. | many | TRBJ2-7 | TRBV20-1 | CSASGDTGYEQYF | TGCAGTGCTAGCGGGGATACGGGCTACGAGCAGTACTTC
TRBD1 | few | TRBJ2-4 | TRBV5-1 | CASSTGTGEVKYF | TGCGCCAGCAGCACCGGGACAGGGGAAGTTAAGTACTTC
. | many | TRBJ2-7 | TRBV30 | CAWTRTRSSYEQYF | TGTGCCTGGACACGAACAAGGAGCTCCTACGAGCAGTACTTC
. | few | TRBJ1-1 | TRBV6-5 | CASSYSEGAMNTEAFF | TGTGCCAGCAGTTACTCGGAGGGTGCCATGAACACTGAAGCTTTCTTT
. | many | TRBJ2-7 | TRBV20-1 | CSARFEGYEQYF | TGCAGTGCTAGGTTCGAAGGCTACGAGCAGTACTTC
. | many | TRBJ2-7 | TRBV7-2 | CASSVLVSLAYEQYF | TGTGCCAGCAGCGTACTAGTTAGCCTGGCCTACGAGCAGTACTTC
. | few | TRBJ2-7 | TRBV6-5 | CASSSRTNEQYF | TGTGCCAGCAGTTCCCGGACAAACGAGCAGTACTTC
. | many | TRBJ2-5 | TRBV5-5 | CASSSIQETQYF | TGTGCCAGCAGCTCGATACAAGAGACCCAGTACTTC
. | . | TRBJ2-2 | TRBV28 | CASSFWVGHTVDTGELFF | TGTGCCAGCAGTTTTTGGGTAGGACACACCGTTGACACCGGGGAGCTGTTTTTT
. | many | TRBJ1-5 | TRBV12-5 | CASALRVGPQHF | TGTGCTAGTGCCCTGAGGGTAGGGCCCCAGCATTTT
. | . | TRBJ1-5 | TRBV29-1 | CSVDGGNQHF | TGCAGCGTTGACGGGGGAAACCAGCATTTT
. | . | TRBJ1-1 | TRBV11-2 | CASSSLVGVGEAFF | TGTGCCAGCAGCTCCTTAGTGGGGGTAGGTGAAGCTTTCTTT
. | many | TRBJ1-5 | TRBV12-3/TRBV12-4 | CASSLDSYQPQHF | TGTGCCAGCAGTTTAGACAGCTATCAGCCCCAGCATTTT
. | . | TRBJ1-2 | TRBV6-1 | CASTSPTVWGYTF | TGTGCCAGCACCTCTCCAACGGTGTGGGGCTACACCTTC
. | few | TRBJ1-6 | TRBV4-2 | CASSQVGSTSPLHF | TGTGCCAGCAGCCAAGTAGGGTCGACTTCACCCCTCCACTTT
. | many | TRBJ2-7 | TRBV30 | CAWRSQQGGYSEQYF | TGTGCCTGGAGATCCCAACAGGGAGGGTACTCCGAGCAGTACTTC
. | many | TRBJ1-1 | TRBV4-2 | CASSKDKDTEAFF | TGTGCCAGCAGCAAAGACAAAGACACTGAAGCTTTCTTT
. | few | TRBJ2-4 | TRBV6-1 | CASSEARGTGNIQYF | TGTGCCAGCAGTGAAGCGAGGGGCACGGGAAACATTCAGTACTTC
. | many | TRBJ1-1 | TRBV20-1 | CSAPSDNTEAFF | TGCAGTGCTCCTTCGGATAACACTGAAGCTTTCTTT
TRBD1 | many | TRBJ1-1 | TRBV6-5 | CASSYYTFDRGGTEAFF | TGTGCCAGCAGTTACTACACCTTCGACAGGGGGGGGACTGAAGCTTTCTTT
. | few | TRBJ2-2 | TRBV7-6 | CASSLHQYTGELFF | TGTGCCAGCAGCCTTCATCAATACACCGGGGAGCTGTTTTTT
. | many | TRBJ2-7 | TRBV6-1 | CASSESTGLVYEQYF | TGTGCCAGCAGTGAAAGTACCGGATTAGTCTACGAGCAGTACTTC
. | few | TRBJ2-7 | TRBV3-1 | CASSQATGPSYEQYF | TGTGCCAGCAGCCAAGCAACCGGGCCATCCTACGAGCAGTACTTC
TRBD2 | . | TRBJ2-3 | TRBV24-1 | CATSDSGGPWTDTQYF | TGTGCCACCAGTGATTCGGGGGGTCCCTGGACAGATACGCAGTATTTT
. | many | TRBJ1-5 | TRBV15 | CATSRERNQPQHF | TGTGCCACCAGCAGAGAAAGAAATCAGCCCCAGCATTTT
TRBD1 | many | TRBJ1-5 | TRBV12-3/TRBV12-4 | CASTQGGMRQPQHF | TGTGCCAGCACCCAGGGGGGTATGCGTCAGCCCCAGCATTTT
TRBD2 | few | TRBJ2-3 | TRBV12-3/TRBV12-4 | CASSLGRLAGGSTDTQYF | TGTGCCAGCAGTTTAGGTCGACTAGCGGGGGGGAGCACAGATACGCAGTATTTT
. | once | TRBJ1-6 | TRBV4-1 | CASSLKEIGLGNSLLHF | TGCGCCAGCAGTCTAAAGGAGATTGGGCTAGGTAATTCACTCCTCCACTTT
TRBD1 | . | TRBJ2-5 | TRBV18 | CASSPRDSVQETQYF | TGTGCCAGCTCACCAAGGGACAGTGTTCAAGAGACCCAGTACTTC
. | many | TRBJ1-1 | TRBV29-1 | CSVKKVAEAFF | TGCAGCGTTAAGAAAGTCGCTGAAGCTTTCTTT
. | many | TRBJ2-2 | TRBV28 | CASSTGQSTGELFF | TGTGCCAGCAGCACAGGACAGAGCACCGGGGAGCTGTTTTTT
TRBD1 | . | TRBJ1-2 | TRBV28 | CASTTRGLYGYTF | TGTGCCAGCACGACCAGGGGGCTCTATGGCTACACCTTC
TRBD1 | . | TRBJ1-6 | TRBV28 | CASQDRGDSPLHF | TGTGCCAGCCAGGACAGGGGAGATTCACCCCTCCACTTT
. | few | TRBJ1-2 | TRBV6-2/TRBV6-3 | CASSYSGQGTYGYTF | TGTGCCAGCAGTTACTCGGGGCAGGGGACGTATGGCTACACCTTC